This T cell receptor beta chain was sequenced during a study of T-cell memory formation after mild COVID-19. Across the study: Each donor largely had its own TCR clusters.

On this clonotype itself: Its antigen is currently unknown.

The germline CDR1 and CDR2 sequences are DFQATT and SNEGSKA (reference sequence). The CDR3 consists of 14 residues. TCRdb re-analysed the 5' RACE reads in MiXCR, keeping a single row per CDR3 protein. The sample consists of over 350,000 distinct CDR3 sequences, 20% to 30% of them appearing once. Findings of the study overall: The main location of contracting CD4+ clones was CM and EM, and that of contracting CD8+ clones was EMRA. Several responding clones turned up in pre-infection memory, indicating that cross-reactive memory may have taken part. Day 37-peaking second-wave clones had unconfirmed SARS-CoV-2 specificity.

The source material was PBMCs or a T cell subset sorted from them (not recorded which). The chain joins TRBV20-1 to TRBJ1-5; unclear D gene. The sequence came from an adult woman who had mild COVID-19 (a few samples of this study predate the infection). Cell type and time point are not known. The CDR3 coding sequence is TGCAGCGGTGGGCAGTTGTATAGCAATCAGCCCCAGCATTTT. Translation gives CSGGQLYSNQPQHF.